This T cell receptor (beta chain) was identified during a study of T cells after yellow fever vaccination (dated by TCRdb to about 2019). With regard to the full study: The SMART-Seq v4 Ultra Low Input RNA kit was used to prepare libraries from fractions with low cell numbers. Bulk PBMC replicates and cell subsets were isolated from blood drawn at multiple timepoints before and after both primary and secondary immunization. Two healthy male donors made up the cohort, one aged 18 to 29 years and the other aged 30 to 40 years. Bulk TCR alpha and beta repertoires were sequenced longitudinally to track T-cell clones before and after primary and booster YFV17D yellow fever vaccination. The investigation overall reported the following: After the booster, most of the clones that had expanded following primary vaccination were detected again (just under 97% of CD4 and around 90% of CD8), which suggests that memory was broadly maintained. Because abundant contaminating clonotypes from the bulk population could be contained in FACS-sorted repertoires, computational filtering was required. A small share of clonotypes was detected in both CD4 and CD8 compartments, with the overlap likely arising from convergent recombination. The secondary T-cell response was found to be weaker but faster than the primary response, with a peak reached on day 5 rather than on day 15. Because only two donors were included in the study, the extent to which the findings can be generalized is limited.

From a lookup of the germline V gene (reference sequence), CDR1 and CDR2 are DFQATT and SNEGSKA. Trimming costs V 2 bases and J 0 bases, and their ends lie 13 bases apart. The CDR3, from cysteine to phenylalanine, totals 15 residues. Only CDR3 DNA is held: 45 bases, read in frame from base 1. This specimen's treatment or condition label, per the study, means: live attenuated yellow fever vaccine strain. At each blood-draw timepoint, two biological replicates of bulk PBMCs were collected. PBMCs were isolated from peripheral blood using a standard Ficoll-Paque protocol. TriZol was used to extract RNA from bulk PBMCs, from CD4 and CD8 fractions, and from dextramer-positive and dextramer-negative fractions. This clonotype was counted many times. No cognate antigen has been identified for it. One base away there is no much larger clone; base qualities are not given. The run used an Illumina NovaSeq 6000. TCR cDNA was synthesized by 5'RACE template switching, which introduced a universal primer site and unique molecular identifiers. cDNA synthesis was primed from both the TCR alpha and TCR beta constant segments. Libraries were amplified in two PCR steps, with sample barcodes and sequencing adapters added in the second step. Sequencing of the libraries was done on either Illumina HiSeq 2500 (2x100 bp) or NovaSeq (2x150 bp). In the original analysis: Demultiplexing of reads and collapsing into UMI consensus sequences were performed with MIGEC, and V(D)J alignment was carried out with MiXCR. Clonotypes responding to the vaccine were identified with edgeR on replicate PBMC samples, with the criteria of FDR below 0.01 and a log2 fold change above 5 up to day 15. Each bulk clonotype was labeled CD4 or CD8 based on which sequenced repertoire, CD4 or CD8, contained the clonotype at higher abundance. TCRdb reworked the public reads: Q25 trimming with fastp, MiXCR clone assembly, productive beta chains retained. All rows with the same CDR3 protein become a single entry with the most common DNA and genes. TCRdb, not the original authors, processed these V and J calls. Within this sample are 300,000 to 350,000 distinct CDR3 sequences, with 3.5% to 4.5% of them counted one time only. Roughly a fifth of the sample goes to the ten largest clones.

This receptor was obtained from a young man who received the YFV17D yellow fever vaccine. The material sequenced was PBMCs, taken 15 days after the yellow fever booster vaccination. The receptor chain draws on TRBV20-1 and TRBJ1-2; a tentative D call is TRBD1 (5 bases match). The CDR3 corresponds to CSARTDRPANYGYTF. The sequence in DNA is TGCAGTGCTAGAACTGACAGACCCGCTAACTATGGCTACACCTTC.